The 20 T cell receptor beta chains below all came from one sample that was sequenced in a study of T-cell memory formation after mild COVID-19. Each CDR3 protein gets one entry after TCRdb re-called the 5' RACE reads with MiXCR. The data show more than 250,000 distinct CDR3 sequences, 16% seen once. Sequencing input: PBMCs or a T cell subset sorted from them (not recorded which). All receptors derive from a man between 18 and 29 years old who had mild COVID-19 (a few samples of this study predate the infection). Cell type and time point are not known.

This chain uses TRBV3-1 with TRBJ2-7; 10 nucleotides line up with TRBD1. Germline loops: CDR1 LGHDT, CDR2 YNNKEL (reference sequence). This CDR3 comprises 16 residues. Germline trimming cut 8 bases from V and 6 bases from J; bases unmatched to any gene: 16. The DNA for the CDR3 is TGTGCCAGCCTATCGACCCTGACAGGGGGCTTTTGCGAGCAGTACGTC. This gives the protein CASLSTLTGGFCEQYV.

This clonotype showed up many times. J is TRBJ2-1 and V is TRBV7-2; 8 nucleotides line up with TRBD2. J lost 4 bases, V lost 5 bases, and 1 base had no gene match. Germline-derived CDR1 and CDR2 are SGHTA and FQGNSA. CDR3 length: 13 residues. CDR3 coding DNA: TGTGCCAGCAGCCGGGGGGGATACAATGAGCAGTTCTTC. Translated: CASSRGGYNEQFF.

There are many counts of this clonotype. The V and J genes are TRBV6-6 and TRBJ1-1, with D unclear. This CDR3 contains 16 residues. The V end lost 2 bases, the J end lost 4 bases, and 17 bases lay between the germline ends. CDR1 and CDR2 (germline): MNHNY, SVGAGI (reference sequence). The CDR3 loop is CASSYTRTPVGTEAFF. DNA of the CDR3: TGTGCCAGCAGTTACACCCGGACCCCGGTCGGCACTGAAGCTTTCTTT.

This clonotype was detected many times. The chain links TRBV6-2 or TRBV6-3 to TRBJ2-7, with no clear D. The V and J ends lost 3 bases and 2 bases respectively, with 5 bases between them. The CDR3 covers 12 residues. Germline values: CDR1 MNHEY, CDR2 SVGEGT. The CDR3: CASSYPAYEQYF. The CDR3 DNA sequence: TGTGCCAGCAGTTATCCGGCCTACGAGCAGTACTTC.

J is TRBJ1-3 and V is TRBV5-1; D is uncertain. The V and J ends lost 4 bases and 0 bases respectively, with 8 bases between them. Germline loops: CDR1 SGHRS, CDR2 YFSETQ. This CDR3 has 14 amino acids. The CDR3 sequence: CASSGGVSGNTIYF. CDR3 nucleotides: TGCGCCAGCAGCGGAGGAGTCTCTGGAAACACCATATATTTT.

The chain joins TRBV24-1 to TRBJ1-2; no reliable D call. Trimming stripped 1 base from V and 4 bases from J, with 9 bases between. Germline V gene sequence: CDR1 KGHDR, CDR2 SFDVKD. The CDR3 runs to 14 residues. The CDR3 DNA reads TGTGCCACCAGTGATTTCCCTCGATCCTATGGCTACACCTTC. Translating it yields CATSDFPRSYGYTF.

This rearrangement joins TRBV4-3 to TRBJ2-7; TRBD1 aligns across 10 bases. CDR1 and CDR2 from the germline V gene are LGHNA and YSLEER. V lost 4 bases to trimming and J lost 3 bases; unmatched junction nucleotides: 24. This CDR3 is 21 amino acids long. The CDR3 DNA reads TGCGCCAGCAGCCCAGCTTCTATCCGGGGGACAGGGGCCCGAGACGGCTACGAGCAGTACTTC. Its translation is CASSPASIRGTGARDGYEQYF.

The chain carries TRBV18 and TRBJ2-7, with TRBD1 matching over 9 bases. The CDR3 is 15 residues long. V was clipped by 3 bases and J by 4 bases; unmatched bases: 7. Germline assignment: CDR1 KGHSH and CDR2 LQKENI. The CDR3 bases are TGTGCCAGCTCACCCGGGACAGGGAGTCGATACGAGCAGTACTTC. Translating gives CASSPGTGSRYEQYF.

This clonotype was detected only a few times. The chain is built from TRBV24-1 and TRBJ2-3; tentatively, D is TRBD2 (5 bases). The V end was cut by 3 bases, the J end by 5 bases, with 17 bases between. The germline CDR1 and CDR2 sequences are KGHDR and SFDVKD. The CDR3 sequence is 16 residues long. This CDR3 is CATSDQTRPGGDTQYF. CDR3 bases: TGTGCCACCAGTGATCAAACAAGACCAGGAGGAGATACGCAGTATTTT.

The V gene is TRBV4-1, the J gene TRBJ1-2; D remains ambiguous. In germline, CDR1 is MGHRA, CDR2 YSYEKL. V lost 0 bases and J 4 bases, leaving 9 bases between the germline ends. The CDR3 runs to 14 residues. The CDR3 DNA reads TGCGCCAGCAGCCAAGATCCCGGTAGCTATGGCTACACCTTC. It is translated as CASSQDPGSYGYTF.

V and J are TRBV20-1 and TRBJ1-2; 9 nucleotides agree with TRBD1. The CDR3 length is 12 residues. The ends lost 1 base at V and 8 bases at J; junction bases unmatched: 2. Per the germline V gene, CDR1 is DFQATT and CDR2 is SNEGSKA (reference sequence). The CDR3 loop reads CSARGDREGYTF. In nucleotides, the CDR3 is TGCAGTGCTAGAGGGGACAGGGAGGGCTACACCTTC.

This clonotype was counted ten times or more. The chain couples TRBV5-1 to TRBJ2-1; D possibly corresponds to TRBD1 (5 bases). Trimming removed 0 bases from V and 6 bases from J, with 7 bases in between. The CDR3 covers 13 residues. The germline V gene encodes CDR1 SGHRS and CDR2 YFSETQ. The CDR3 DNA follows: TGCGCCAGCAGCTTGGAGGGGCCCAATGAGCAGTTCTTC. Its translation is CASSLEGPNEQFF.

This clonotype appeared once. V is TRBV20-1 and J is TRBJ2-7; D not certain. The length of the CDR3 is 13 residues. The germline gives CDR1 DFQATT, CDR2 SNEGSKA (reference sequence). The ends were cut back, 3 bases at V and 0 bases at J, with 9 bases in the middle. DNA for the CDR3: TGCAGTGCTAGGGGTCATAGCTCCTACGAGCAGTACTTC. Residues: CSARGHSSYEQYF.

This clonotype was detected a few times. Here the CDR3 reads CASSVGQGYTGELFF. DNA of the CDR3: TGTGCCAGCAGCGTCGGACAGGGCTACACCGGGGAGCTGTTTTTT. The gene calls are TRBV9 and TRBJ2-2; 8 nucleotides agree with TRBD1. Germline V gene sequence: CDR1 SGDLS, CDR2 YYNGEE. The CDR3 consists of 15 residues. V gave up 2 bases and J gave up 3 bases; unmatched junction bases: 3.

This clonotype was picked up a small number of times. J is TRBJ1-1 and V is TRBV9, with 8 bases that match TRBD1. The CDR3 loop spans 16 amino acids. V was clipped by 2 bases and J by 0 bases; unmatched bases: 6. Germline V gene lookup returns CDR1 SGDLS and CDR2 YYNGEE. DNA of the CDR3: TGTGCCAGCAGCGTTAGGCAGGGGGCATTGAACACTGAAGCTTTCTTT. This sequence encodes CASSVRQGALNTEAFF. Complete variable domain (other parts from reference TRBV9 and TRBJ1-1): DSGVTQTPKHLITATGQRVTLRCSPRSGDLSVYWYQQSLDQGLQFLIQYYNGEERAKGNILERFSAQQFPDLHSELNLSSLELGDSALYFCASSVRQGALNTEAFFGQGTRLTVV.

The sample holds a few counts of this clonotype. The chain has TRBV6-1 and TRBJ2-5; tentative D call: TRBD1 (6 bases). V was trimmed by 2 bases and J by 4 bases, leaving 14 bases between them. The CDR3 is 15 residues long. CDR1 is MNHNS and CDR2 is SASEGT in the germline V gene. Written as DNA, the CDR3 is TGTGCCAGCAGTGAAAACCAGGGGCGGGCAGAGACCCAGTACTTC. It codes for CASSENQGRAETQYF.

This clonotype appeared many times. V and J are TRBV10-3 and TRBJ2-4; D possibly uses TRBD1 or TRBD2 (7 bases each). With 4 bases removed from V and 7 bases from J, the gap between germline ends came to 17 bases. CDR1 and CDR2 (germline): ENHRY, SYGVKD. This CDR3 region has 15 residues. The CDR3 DNA is TGTGCCATCAGTGTGGGAGGGGGCGATGGGAACATTCAGTACTTC. Its protein is CAISVGGGDGNIQYF.

This clonotype was counted only a few times. V and J are TRBV6-5 and TRBJ2-7, with TRBD1 matching 7 bases. J lost 3 bases, V lost 5 bases, and 7 bases had no gene match. The CDR3 spans 14 residues. Germline CDR1 and CDR2: MNHEY and SVGAGI. DNA of the CDR3: TGTGCCAGCAGTATAAACAGGGGAGACTACGAGCAGTACTTC. Translated, it gives CASSINRGDYEQYF.

The genes are TRBV5-1 and TRBJ2-5; perhaps TRBD2 as D (6 bases). Germline loops: CDR1 SGHRS, CDR2 YFSETQ. Trimming removed 1 base from V and 2 bases from J, with 9 bases in between. CDR3 length equals 14 residues. The CDR3 DNA sequence: TGCGCCAGCAGCTTGTACGCGGGGCAAGAGACCCAGTACTTC. Translating gives CASSLYAGQETQYF.

The chain uses TRBV9 and TRBJ2-1; a weak D match, TRBD2 (5 bases). This CDR3 region has 13 residues. With 1 base removed from V and 7 bases from J, the gap between germline ends came to 9 bases. CDR1 SGDLS and CDR2 YYNGEE come from the germline V gene. The CDR3 protein is CASSVLGANEQFF. CDR3 nucleotides: TGTGCCAGCAGCGTACTGGGAGCTAATGAGCAGTTCTTC.